This is a list of T cell receptor beta chains from one sample in a study of blood T cell repertoires in COVID-19. TCRdb's copy holds only in-frame clones and misses some; the assay was immunoSEQ multiplex PCR. Of about 200,000 clones listed, 85% to 90% are singletons. Sequencing was carried out using peripheral blood. The receptors come from a man aged 18 to 35 with active or convalescent COVID-19. CDR3s include the opening cysteine and the closing phenylalanine or tryptophan. The D gene is left open where the match is weak. Not all rows give a size; the values are once, few, many and, for expanded clones, a class.

V gene	J gene	D gene	clone size	CDR3 protein	CDR3 DNA
TRBV5-1	TRBJ1-2	TRBD1	NA	CASSPAPGGYGYTF	TGCGCCAGCAGCCCAGCTCCAGGGGGCTATGGCTACACCTTC
TRBV29-1	TRBJ1-5	NA	NA	CSSTCTGIDQPQHF	TGCAGCTCAACTTGCACAGGGATCGATCAGCCCCAGCATTTT
TRBV3-1/TRBV3-2	TRBJ2-7	TRBD2	NA	CASSLSGRGGYEQYF	TGTGCCAGCAGCCTTAGCGGGAGGGGCGGATACGAGCAGTACTTC
TRBV5-4	TRBJ2-1	NA	NA	CASSLLDNEQFF	TGTGCCAGCAGCTTGCTTGACAATGAGCAGTTCTTC
TRBV10-2	TRBJ1-2	NA	NA	CASGTAEINGYTF	TGCGCCAGTGGGACTGCGGAGATAAATGGCTACACCTTC
TRBV5-4	TRBJ2-5	TRBD2	NA	CASSASGSFEETQYF	TGTGCCAGCAGCGCTAGCGGGAGTTTTGAAGAGACCCAGTACTTC
TRBV7-9	TRBJ2-1	NA	NA	CASSFLGRSGRYNEQFF	TGTGCCAGCAGCTTCTTGGGTAGGAGCGGACGCTACAATGAGCAGTTCTTC
TRBV6-6	TRBJ1-3	TRBD1	once	CASRKGQAGNTIYF	TGTGCCAGCAGAAAGGGACAGGCCGGAAACACCATATATTTT
TRBV5-1	TRBJ1-2	TRBD1	NA	CASSLDRGPYGYTF	TGCGCCAGCAGCTTGGACAGGGGACCGTATGGCTACACCTTC
TRBV6-5	TRBJ2-3	TRBD2	few	CASRGERETDTQYF	TGTGCCAGCAGGGGGGAGCGGGAGACAGATACGCAGTATTTT
TRBV6-5	TRBJ1-1	NA	once	CASSYSRTEAFF	TGTGCCAGCAGTTACTCGAGAACTGAAGCTTTCTTT
TRBV19	TRBJ1-2	NA	NA	CASRYRQDSNYGYTF	TGTGCCAGTAGATATCGACAGGACTCGAACTATGGCTACACCTTC
TRBV5-1	TRBJ1-6	TRBD1	NA	CASSRTGDGSPLHF	TGCGCCAGCAGCAGGACAGGGGACGGATCACCCCTCCACTTT
TRBV5-1	TRBJ2-1	NA	NA	CASSINNEQFF	TGCGCCAGCAGTATTAACAATGAGCAGTTCTTC
TRBV2	TRBJ2-2	NA	NA	CASSSDSGDTGELFF	TGTGCCAGCAGTTCTGATAGCGGAGACACCGGGGAGCTGTTTTTT
TRBV6-2/TRBV6-3	TRBJ2-2	TRBD2	NA	CASSWSSGRTGELFF	TGTGCCAGCAGTTGGTCGAGCGGGAGGACCGGGGAGCTGTTTTTT
TRBV24-1	TRBJ1-1	NA	NA	CATSDLTGTRAFF	TGTGCCACCAGTGACCTAACAGGGACACGAGCTTTCTTT
TRBV4-3	TRBJ2-2	NA	NA	CASSQGAANTGELFF	TGCGCCAGCAGCCAGGGGGCGGCGAACACCGGGGAGCTGTTTTTT
TRBV6-2/TRBV6-3	TRBJ2-1	TRBD2	NA	CASSYRGGVYNEQFF	TGTGCCAGCAGTTACCGGGGGGGCGTTTACAATGAGCAGTTCTTC
TRBV30	TRBJ1-5	TRBD1	NA	CAWSRGYSNQPQHF	TGTGCCTGGAGCAGGGGGTATAGCAATCAGCCCCAGCATTTT
TRBV9	TRBJ2-1	NA	NA	CASSVVSVPNEQFF	TGTGCCAGCAGCGTAGTTTCGGTACCGAATGAGCAGTTCTTC
TRBV19	TRBJ1-6	NA	NA	CASSNSGNSPLHF	TGTGCCAGTAGTAACAGTGGTAATTCACCCCTCCACTTT
TRBV6-5	TRBJ1-6	TRBD1	NA	CASRRDRINSPLHF	TGTGCCAGCAGGCGGGACAGAATAAATTCACCCCTCCACTTT
TRBV4-3	TRBJ2-1	TRBD2	NA	CASSREGLGDNEQFF	TGCGCCAGCAGCCGAGAGGGACTAGGGGACAATGAGCAGTTCTTC
TRBV7-2	TRBJ1-3	NA	NA	CASSSQGGNTIYF	TGTGCCAGCAGCTCCCAGGGGGGAAACACCATATATTTT
TRBV18	TRBJ1-2	NA	few	CASSSDGMPGPYGYTF	TGTGCCAGCTCATCAGACGGCATGCCAGGGCCATATGGCTACACCTTC